This TCR beta chain originates from a study of cytomegalovirus exposure and HLA in healthy donors. Study-wide results and caveats: In all likelihood, a cluster of highly shared sequence variants was a sequencing artifact.

Worth noting for this clone: Antigen: not known.

With 60 Vbeta and 13 Jbeta primers, the PCR was carried out. Repertoires were generated with immunoSEQ multiplex PCR, while TCRdb's copy carries only in-frame clones and drops some. This sample has some 98,000 clones, with about 81% found just once. CDR3 length equals 13 residues. The trim removed 1 base at V and 9 bases at J, leaving 5 bases unmatched. Germline CDR1 and CDR2: GTSNPN and SVGIG (reference sequence). The source is a man between 35 and 55 years old in good health and CMV-seronegative. This chain uses TRBV30 with TRBJ2-1, with 8 positions matching TRBD1. The sequencing sample was made of PBMCs. The CDR3 spells CAWSANTGGEQFF. The CDR3 coding sequence is TGTGCCTGGAGTGCCAACACAGGGGGTGAGCAGTTCTTC.